The 8 T cell receptor beta chains reported below all come from one sample, sequenced in a study of human thymus T cells (dated by TCRdb to 2018 to 2020). The library was produced with the immunoSEQ multiplex PCR assay. TCRdb provides this immuneACCESS table in a form limited to in-frame rearrangements. Some clones are lacking; in checked studies, under half of them reflect an unresolved V gene, and why the rest are absent is not known. Recorded for this sample are some 46,000 clones; approximately 93% of them occurred a single time. Approximately 0.13% of the sample lies in the top ten. Sequences were obtained from blood. These receptors all come from a boy younger than two with a congenital heart defect but otherwise immunologically healthy.

This clone showed up just once. The chain carries TRBV7-8 and TRBJ2-7; 13 bases are shared with TRBD2. This CDR3 contains 18 residues. Per the germline V gene, CDR1 is SGHVS and CDR2 is FQNEAQ. V lost 2 bases and J lost 0; bases outside the gene matches: 7. CDR3 protein: CASSLRGLAGLFSYEQYF. The CDR3 DNA follows: TGTGCCAGCAGCTTACGGGGACTAGCGGGATTATTCTCCTACGAGCAGTACTTC.

The rearrangement links TRBV30 to TRBJ2-7, with D perhaps matching TRBD1 or TRBD2 (5 bases each). The CDR3 length is 13 residues. With 2 bases removed from V and 5 bases from J, the gap between germline ends came to 13 bases. Germline V gene sequence: CDR1 GTSNPN, CDR2 SVGIG (reference sequence). The CDR3 loop reads CAWSSRGSDEQYF. In nucleotides, the CDR3 is TGTGCCTGGAGTTCAAGGGGTAGCGACGAGCAGTACTTC. The whole variable domain, filled in from reference TRBV30 and TRBJ2-7, reads SQTIHQWPATLVQPVGSPLSLECTVEGTSNPNLYWYRQAAGRGLQLLFYSVGIGQISSEVPQNLSASRPQDRQFILSSKKLLLSDSGFYLCAWSSRGSDEQYFGPGTRLTVT.

This sequence joins TRBV5-4 and TRBJ2-3; 8 bases align to TRBD1. This CDR3 comprises 16 residues. Trimming cost V 1 base and J 0 bases; bases outside gene matches: 4. Germline assignment: CDR1 SGHNT and CDR2 YYREEE (reference sequence). The CDR3 is CASSLRTGPSTDTQYF. Written as DNA, the CDR3 is TGTGCCAGCAGCTTGCGGACAGGGCCCAGCACAGATACGCAGTATTTT.

This clone has just one count. V gene TRBV5-4 combines with J gene TRBJ2-5; D is ambiguous. This CDR3 is 14 amino acids long. Germline CDR1 SGHNT, CDR2 YYREEE (reference sequence). The V end lost 0 bases, the J end lost 0 bases, and 6 bases lay between the germline ends. This chain's CDR3 is CASSLETYQETQYF. In DNA, the CDR3 is TGTGCCAGCAGCTTGGAAACTTACCAAGAGACCCAGTACTTC. Full variable domain (remainder filled in from reference TRBV5-4 and TRBJ2-5): ETGVTQSPTHLIKTRGQQVTLRCSSQSGHNTVSWYQQALGQGPQFIFQYYREEENGRGNFPPRFSGLQFPNYSSELNVNALELDDSALYLCASSLETYQETQYFGPGTRLLVL.

The rearrangement uses TRBV7-2 and TRBJ2-3, with 8 bases identical to TRBD2. The CDR3 runs 15 residues. CDR1 SGHTA and CDR2 FQGNSA come from the germline V gene. V shed 3 bases and J 2 bases; nucleotides not matched to a gene: 4. The CDR3, as DNA: TGTGCCAGCAGCTTGGTCGGGGGGGCCACAGATACGCAGTATTTT. Translated: CASSLVGGATDTQYF.

The genes are TRBV27 and TRBJ1-2; D gene ambiguous. The CDR3 contains 15 residues. Trimming removed 5 bases at V and 2 bases at J, with 15 bases between. CDR1 is MNHEY, CDR2 SMNVEV, per germline (reference sequence). This CDR3 is CASSPIRGGNYGYTF. DNA of the CDR3: TGTGCCAGCAGTCCCATTCGCGGAGGGAACTATGGCTACACCTTC.

J is TRBJ1-3 and V is TRBV21-1; the table's D call, TRBD1, was not checked against the DNA. TRBV21-1 is listed as a pseudogene. This CDR3 spans 16 amino acids. CDR3 nucleotides: TGTGCCAGCAGCAAAAAACAGGTCCCCTCTGGAAACACCATATATTTT. This sequence encodes CASSKKQVPSGNTIYF.

The CDR3 DNA sequence: TGTGCCAGCAGCCAAGGATGGGGATGGGAGCGGGGCGGGGAGCAGTACTTC. Its protein is CASSQGWGWERGGEQYF. This chain uses TRBV4-2 with TRBJ2-7, with 7 nucleotides matching TRBD2. From germline, CDR1 is LGHNA and CDR2 YNFKEQ. The CDR3 length is 17 residues. V lost 1 base, J lost 7 bases, and 16 bases stayed unmatched.